This T cell receptor beta chain originates from a study of shared clonotypes between healthy human individuals. Study-level information: CD8 memory received one plate per donor, CD8 naive two, CD4 memory three and CD4 naive three.

This CDR3 has 15 amino acids. V was clipped by 4 bases and J by 4 bases, with 15 bases between them. Germline CDR1 and CDR2: MGHDK and SYGVNS. Assay used: immunoSEQ multiplex PCR; TCRdb lists only in-frame clones, some missing. Seen here are just over 2,000,000 clones, 85% to 95% observed once, and the top ten hold 0.13%. This clonotype originated in a man aged 18 to 35 in good health. The sample consisted of naive CD4+ T cells sorted from blood. Stated subset: CD45RA+ positively selected. The rearrangement uses TRBV25-1 and TRBJ2-3; possibly TRBD2 for D (6 bases). The CDR3 spells CASSGGGRGADTQYF. Written as DNA, the CDR3 is TGTGCCAGCAGTGGGGGAGGACGCGGAGCAGATACGCAGTATTTT. Drawing the rest from reference TRBV25-1 and TRBJ2-3, the complete variable domain is EADIYQTPRYLVIGTGKKITLECSQTMGHDKMYWYQQDPGMELHLIHYSYGVNSTEKGDLSSESTVSRIRTEHFPLTLESARPSHTSQYLCASSGGGRGADTQYFGPGTRLTVL.